Listed below are T cell receptor beta chains from one sample, sequenced in a study of cytomegalovirus exposure and HLA in healthy donors. TCRdb's table, derived via immunoSEQ multiplex PCR, lists solely in-frame clones and lacks some. Of under 200,000 clones listed, approximately 80% are singletons. The specimen sequenced was PBMCs. Receptors were obtained from a woman aged 40 to 50 in good health and CMV-seropositive. Both conserved end residues are part of each CDR3. The listing skips clone size in some rows; elsewhere it reads once, few, many or a size class.

V: TRBV10-3; size: .; J: TRBJ2-1; CDR3: CAISEVSGGQNEQFF
V: TRBV25-1; size: once; J: TRBJ2-5; CDR3: CASSPTSGGQETQYF
V: TRBV2; size: .; J: TRBJ2-2; CDR3: CASSAGQANGNTGELFF
V: TRBV4-1; size: few; J: TRBJ1-1; CDR3: CASSLQANTEAFF
V: TRBV19; size: .; J: TRBJ2-1; CDR3: CASSGGYEQFF
V: TRBV5-4; size: .; J: TRBJ2-5; CDR3: CASSGTPGQQETQYF
V: TRBV7-2; size: .; J: TRBJ2-1; CDR3: CASSPHYNEQFF
V: TRBV27; size: .; J: TRBJ1-6; CDR3: CASSDRGSPLHF
V: TRBV7-8; size: .; J: TRBJ1-2; CDR3: CASSLDRVRGYTF
V: TRBV5-1; size: .; J: TRBJ2-7; CDR3: CASRFASDSLSYEQYF
V: TRBV4-2; size: .; J: .; CDR3: CASSQDRDSYEQYF
V: TRBV7-2; size: .; J: TRBJ2-5; CDR3: CASSSYDYQETQYF
V: TRBV18; size: .; J: TRBJ1-1; CDR3: CASSEAGVNTEAFF
V: TRBV18; size: .; J: TRBJ1-5; CDR3: CASSAQGSQPQHF
V: TRBV11-2; size: .; J: TRBJ1-1; CDR3: CASTPNRVLSTEAFF
V: TRBV19; size: .; J: TRBJ1-5; CDR3: CASNSDRAHQPQHF
V: TRBV18; size: .; J: TRBJ2-5; CDR3: CASSPPDRGAIETQYF
V: TRBV28; size: .; J: TRBJ1-6; CDR3: CASRGQGVYNSPLHF
V: TRBV18; size: .; J: TRBJ1-2; CDR3: CASSPDRDYGYTF
V: TRBV9; size: once; J: TRBJ2-1; CDR3: CASSSQPGTGEFF
V: TRBV5-1; size: .; J: TRBJ1-4; CDR3: CASKEGRTNEKLFF
V: TRBV19; size: .; J: TRBJ2-3; CDR3: CASSPRAGVSDTQYF
V: TRBV28; size: .; J: TRBJ2-7; CDR3: CASSSPTGRNYEQYF
V: TRBV7-2; size: .; J: TRBJ2-5; CDR3: CASSLQVAPGQETQYF
V: TRBV6-5; size: once; J: TRBJ1-1; CDR3: CASSNYRDTEAFF
V: TRBV29-1; size: .; J: TRBJ1-3; CDR3: CSAGFSGNTIYF
V: TRBV5-5; size: .; J: TRBJ2-5; CDR3: CASSLGITGKETQYF
V: TRBV7-9; size: few; J: TRBJ2-7; CDR3: CASSLAITRGDYEQYF
V: TRBV28; size: .; J: TRBJ2-7; CDR3: CASSWTGGIYEQYF
V: TRBV5-6; size: .; J: TRBJ2-7; CDR3: CASSYDSYEQYF
V: TRBV18; size: .; J: TRBJ1-3; CDR3: CASSPDRPNSGNTIYF
V: TRBV30; size: .; J: TRBJ1-1; CDR3: CAWPGQEGTVAFF
V: TRBV28; size: .; J: TRBJ1-5; CDR3: CASNTGGNQPQHF
V: TRBV29-1; size: .; J: TRBJ2-7; CDR3: CSVEGLAGGSEQYF
V: TRBV12-5; size: .; J: TRBJ1-3; CDR3: CASGLTRGCGNTIYF
V: TRBV5-6; size: once; J: TRBJ2-5; CDR3: CASSPGLAGQETQYF
V: TRBV5-1; size: .; J: TRBJ2-7; CDR3: CASSEGDNYEQYF
V: TRBV7-9; size: once; J: TRBJ2-1; CDR3: CASSLEYSYNEQFF
V: TRBV5-1; size: once; J: TRBJ2-3; CDR3: CASSSSGGSDTQYF
V: TRBV5-1; size: .; J: TRBJ2-3; CDR3: CASSPTSGTVGDTQYF
V: TRBV7-2; size: .; J: TRBJ2-1; CDR3: CASSLVAGVLYNEQFF
V: TRBV27; size: few; J: TRBJ2-3; CDR3: CASSSRGYNNFGDTQYF
V: TRBV30; size: .; J: TRBJ1-2; CDR3: CAWSVGAQGGYGYTF
V: TRBV30; size: .; J: TRBJ1-6; CDR3: CAWKFPSSYNSPLHF
V: TRBV19; size: .; J: TRBJ1-4; CDR3: CASSIGQGYEKLFF
V: TRBV5-6; size: .; J: TRBJ2-1; CDR3: CASSRTSGGAYNEQFF
V: TRBV5-1; size: .; J: TRBJ2-3; CDR3: CASSFGGGGVSTDTQYF
V: TRBV18; size: .; J: TRBJ1-2; CDR3: CASSPQGPNDGYTF
V: TRBV30; size: few; J: TRBJ1-2; CDR3: CAWSLRKTGSLGYTF
V: TRBV2; size: .; J: TRBJ2-7; CDR3: CATKGGEVRYEQYF
V: TRBV14; size: .; J: TRBJ2-1; CDR3: CASSQDGGRGGEQFF
V: TRBV30; size: once; J: TRBJ1-6; CDR3: CAWNRRLSSYNSPLHF
V: TRBV11-2; size: .; J: TRBJ2-5; CDR3: CASSMGTSGIVGETQYF
V: TRBV5-1; size: .; J: TRBJ1-2; CDR3: CASSSSGTGGPGYTF
V: TRBV7-8; size: .; J: TRBJ2-1; CDR3: CASSLARGNNEQFF